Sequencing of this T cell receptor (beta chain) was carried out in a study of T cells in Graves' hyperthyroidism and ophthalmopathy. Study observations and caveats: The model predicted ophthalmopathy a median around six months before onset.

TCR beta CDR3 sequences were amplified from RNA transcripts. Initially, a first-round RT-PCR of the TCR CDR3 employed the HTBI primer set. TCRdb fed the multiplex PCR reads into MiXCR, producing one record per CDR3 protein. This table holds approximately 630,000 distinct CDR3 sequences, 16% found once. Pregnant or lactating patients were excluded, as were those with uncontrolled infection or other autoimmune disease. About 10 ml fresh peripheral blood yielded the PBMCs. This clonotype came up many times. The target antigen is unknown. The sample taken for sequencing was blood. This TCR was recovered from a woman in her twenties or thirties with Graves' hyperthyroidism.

CDR3 DNA sequence: TGTGCCAGCAGTTTCGGTAGCAATCAGCCCCAGCATTTT. Protein sequence: CASSFGSNQPQHF. The chain recombines TRBV5-6 with TRBJ1-5; D remains ambiguous. Between the trimmed V and J ends, which lost 5 bases and 0 bases, there was a span of 6 bases. The CDR3 totals 13 residues. CDR1 is SGHDT and CDR2 is YYEEEE in the germline V gene. Filled out from reference TRBV5-6 and TRBJ1-5, the complete variable domain reads DAGVTQSPTHLIKTRGQQVTLRCSPKSGHDTVSWYQQALGQGPQFIFQYYEEEERQRGNFPDRFSGHQFPNYSSELNVNALLLGDSALYLCASSFGSNQPQHFGDGTRLSIL.